The 13 T cell receptor beta chains below were found in one sample sequenced in a study of cytomegalovirus exposure and HLA in healthy donors. PCR involved 60 Vbeta and 13 Jbeta primers. The assay was immunoSEQ multiplex PCR, and TCRdb's table has in-frame clones only and misses some. Among 230,000 or so clones, around 90% were seen once, and the ten largest hold about 1.5%. Sequencing was performed on PBMCs. The origin of the receptors is a girl under 10 years old in good health and CMV-seronegative.

This chain uses TRBV7-9 with TRBJ2-2; 7 positions match TRBD1. This CDR3 spans 16 amino acids. With V trimmed by 3 bases and J by 1 base, 5 bases remained unmatched. In germline, CDR1 is SEHNR, CDR2 FQNEAQ (reference sequence). The CDR3 DNA sequence: TGTGCCAGCAGCTTTCCGGGACAGCGGAACACCGGGGAGCTGTTTTTT. It translates to CASSFPGQRNTGELFF.

The chain has TRBV5-4 and TRBJ2-3, with 10 nucleotides matching TRBD2. The CDR3 runs to 15 residues. The germline V gene encodes CDR1 SGHNT and CDR2 YYREEE (reference sequence). After removal of 3 bases from V and 2 bases from J, the junction contained 3 bases not matched to a gene. The CDR3 protein is CASSSTSGYTDTQYF. The CDR3 DNA is TGTGCCAGCAGCTCGACTAGCGGGTACACAGATACGCAGTATTTT.

This clone was seen only a few times. This chain links TRBV5-6 with TRBJ2-7; 10 bases agree with TRBD1. The V gene end was trimmed by 2 bases and the J gene end by 4 bases; junction bases not matched to a gene: 6. This CDR3 comprises 15 residues. Looked up from germline, CDR1 is SGHDT and CDR2 is YYEEEE. CDR3 DNA: TGTGCCAGCAGCTTCGGAGGGACAGGGGCGTACGAGCAGTACTTC. This translates into CASSFGGTGAYEQYF.

This chain links TRBV29-1 with TRBJ1-3; D remains ambiguous. Germline V lookup: CDR1 SQVTM, CDR2 ANQGSEA. V was clipped by 3 bases and J by 1 base, with 10 bases between them. The CDR3 is 14 amino acids. The DNA of the CDR3 is TGCAGCGTTGATGAGACGGGGTCTGGAAACACCATATATTTT. Translated: CSVDETGSGNTIYF.

The rearrangement links TRBV30 to TRBJ1-2; 7 bases are shared with TRBD1. The CDR3 spans 13 residues. After removal of 0 bases from V and 5 bases from J, the junction contained 3 bases not matched to a gene. Germline CDR1 reads GTSNPN; CDR2 reads SVGIG (reference sequence). The CDR3 DNA reads TGTGCCTGGAGTGTGTCGACAGGGTATGGCTACACCTTC. Protein product: CAWSVSTGYGYTF.

This chain connects TRBV10-2 to TRBJ1-3; no definite D call. V gave up 8 bases and J gave up 0 bases, with 5 bases separating them. There are 12 residues in the CDR3. The germline V gene encodes CDR1 WSHSY and CDR2 SAAADI. The CDR3 here is CASGGSGNTIYF. The DNA of the CDR3 is TGCGCCAGCGGAGGCTCTGGAAACACCATATATTTT.

In regard to this clone: Distinct nucleotide sequences in the sample also encode this CDR3. The rearrangement links TRBV5-4 to TRBJ2-7; 7 bases match TRBD1. V dropped 0 bases and J dropped 3; count of bases not matched to a gene: 0. Looked up from germline, CDR1 is SGHNT and CDR2 is YYREEE (reference sequence). This CDR3 contains 13 residues. Here the CDR3 reads CASSLDRGYEQYF. The CDR3 nucleotides are TGTGCCAGCAGCTTGGACAGGGGCTACGAGCAGTACTTC.

A single count supports this clone. The V call is TRBV7-9, the J call TRBJ2-1; D is ambiguous. Germline lookup yields CDR1 SEHNR and CDR2 FQNEAQ (reference sequence). V was trimmed by 6 bases and J by 4 bases, leaving 22 bases between them. The CDR3 contains 17 residues. The CDR3 reads CASSLTPPANVYNEQFF. The CDR3 DNA reads TGTGCCAGCAGTCTAACCCCCCCAGCGAACGTTTACAATGAGCAGTTCTTC.

The chain recombines TRBV6-5 with TRBJ1-4; D is unresolved. Trimming took off 7 bases at V and 5 bases at J, with 8 bases between the two ends. The germline V gene encodes CDR1 MNHEY and CDR2 SVGAGI. CDR3 size: 12 residues. The DNA for the CDR3 is TGTGCCAGCACCGACGGGAATGAAAAACTGTTTTTT. It specifies CASTDGNEKLFF.

For the CDR3, the DNA is TGTGCCAGCAGCCAAGTGCGCGGACAGGGAGACTACGAGCAGTACTTC. It yields the protein CASSQVRGQGDYEQYF. This chain links TRBV14 with TRBJ2-7; the match to TRBD1 covers 8 bases. This CDR3 contains 16 residues. From germline, CDR1 is SGHDN and CDR2 FVKESK. With V trimmed by 1 base and J by 3 bases, 8 bases remained unmatched.

The chain carries TRBV5-4 and TRBJ2-1, with TRBD2 identical over 9 bases. Germline loops: CDR1 SGHNT, CDR2 YYREEE (reference sequence). The J segment lost 2 bases and the V segment lost 4 bases, leaving 7 bases of the junction unmatched. CDR3 length: 16 residues. The CDR3 nucleotides read TGTGCCAGCAGCCTTACCGGGACTAGCACCTACAATGAGCAGTTCTTC. This translates into CASSLTGTSTYNEQFF. The complete variable domain, with remaining parts taken from reference TRBV5-4 and TRBJ2-1, reads ETGVTQSPTHLIKTRGQQVTLRCSSQSGHNTVSWYQQALGQGPQFIFQYYREEENGRGNFPPRFSGLQFPNYSSELNVNALELDDSALYLCASSLTGTSTYNEQFFGPGTRLTVL.

The rearrangement joins TRBV11-2 to TRBJ2-7; 11 positions agree with TRBD2. CDR1 is SGHAT and CDR2 is FQNNGV in the germline V gene. The CDR3 spans 15 residues. Germline trimming cut 3 bases from V and 6 bases from J; bases unmatched to any gene: 7. In nucleotides, the CDR3 is TGTGCCAGCAGCTTCGGGGCTAGCGGGAGGTTCGAGCAGTACTTC. This codes for CASSFGASGRFEQYF.

This chain uses TRBV7-2 with TRBJ2-7; TRBD1 might be the D (5 bases). The ends were cut back, 5 bases at V and 7 bases at J, with 15 bases in the middle. The CDR3 runs 13 residues. The germline CDR1 and CDR2 sequences are SGHTA and FQGNSA. The CDR3 bases are TGTGCCAGCAGCCCAATAGGGGTGGGGGAGCAGTACTTC. Amino acid sequence: CASSPIGVGEQYF. The variable domain in full, with the rest retrieved from reference TRBV7-2 and TRBJ2-7, is GAGVSQSPSNKVTEKGKDVELRCDPISGHTALYWYRQSLGQGLEFLIYFQGNSAPDKSGLPSDRFSAERTGGSVSTLTIQRTQQEDSAVYLCASSPIGVGEQYFGPGTRLTVT.